This TCR beta chain was profiled in a study of cytotoxic CD8 clonotypes in ibrutinib-treated CLL. The wider study: Responses: some 25 partial, 2 complete; after median about 68 months, around 15 stayed remitted, roughly 12 progressed. Study findings and constraints: Clonality was higher at ibrutinib response and returned toward baseline at progression. Public clonotypes, found uncommonly, either contracted or stayed stable on treatment.

As concerns this clone: Its antigen is unknown.

Repertoires were generated with immunoSEQ multiplex PCR, while TCRdb's copy carries only in-frame clones and drops some. The data contain some 200,000 clones, 75% to 80% of them singletons. The V gene end was trimmed by 3 bases and the J gene end by 6 bases; junction bases not matched to a gene: 3. From germline, CDR1 is MRHNA and CDR2 SNTAGT. The CDR3 loop spans 13 amino acids. This TCR was recovered from a human donor with chronic lymphocytic leukemia. This specimen consisted of PBMCs, obtained after 12 months of ibrutinib treatment. The genes are TRBV6-4 and TRBJ1-2, with 8 bases fitting TRBD1. Here the CDR3 DNA reads TGTGCCAGCAGTGAGACAGGGGAGAATGGCTACACCTTC. Its protein is CASSETGENGYTF.